This TCR beta chain was profiled in a study of blood T cell repertoires in COVID-19. Only in-frame clones appear in the TCRdb table, and some are missing; sequencing was by immunoSEQ multiplex PCR. The repertoire holds 390,000 or so clones, with approximately 90% as singletons. CDR3 length equals 12 residues. V was clipped by 10 bases and J by 2 bases, with 12 bases between them. CDR1 SGHAT and CDR2 FQNNGV come from the germline V gene. The cohort comprised adults aged 18 to 89 years residing in 20 to 25 US areas. This sequence joins TRBV11-2 and TRBJ2-7; tentatively, D is TRBD1 (6 bases). The specimen was PBMCs or T cells enriched from blood (not recorded which). The receptor was derived from a young man who had recovered from COVID-19. CDR3 nucleotides: TGTGCCACCACGACAGGACCCTACGAGCAGTACTTC. Translating gives CATTTGPYEQYF.